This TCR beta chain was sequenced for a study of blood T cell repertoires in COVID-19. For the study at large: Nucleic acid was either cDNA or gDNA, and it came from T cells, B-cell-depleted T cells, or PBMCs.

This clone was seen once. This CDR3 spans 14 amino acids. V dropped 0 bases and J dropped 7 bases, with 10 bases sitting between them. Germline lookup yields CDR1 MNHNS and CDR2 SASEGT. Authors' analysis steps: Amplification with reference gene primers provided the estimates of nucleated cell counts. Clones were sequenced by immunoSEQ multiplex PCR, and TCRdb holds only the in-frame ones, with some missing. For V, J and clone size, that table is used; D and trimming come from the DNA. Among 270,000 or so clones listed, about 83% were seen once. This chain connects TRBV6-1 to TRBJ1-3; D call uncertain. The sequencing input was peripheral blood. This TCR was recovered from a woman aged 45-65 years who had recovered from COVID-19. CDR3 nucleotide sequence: TGTGCCAGCAGTGAAGCAGCGGGAGGGAACACCATATATTTT. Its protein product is CASSEAAGGNTIYF.